The sequence of this T cell receptor beta chain was determined in a study of beta chain features in type 1 diabetes. Regarding the study as a whole: In every one of the four CD4+ subsets, TCRB CDR3s were moderately but significantly shorter in Type 1 diabetes patients. Amplification by PCR could prefer shorter templates, with the same effect in patients and controls.

Trimming took 3 bases from V and 5 from J, leaving 29 bases between them. The CDR3 spans 19 residues. Per germline, CDR1 SGHDT and CDR2 YYEEEE. Turning to this clone: The antigen is not known.

Of the isolated RNA, all was reverse transcribed, and so the sequenced material was expressed TCRB transcripts. Some clones are missing from TCRdb's copy, which holds only in-frame ones; the method was immunoSEQ multiplex PCR. The profile shows roughly 350,000 clones, 9.6% of them singletons. Isolation of CD4+ naive, central memory, regulatory and stem cell-like memory cells was achieved by sorting via CD45RO/CCR7/CD25/CD127/CD95/CD27. The sequence was obtained from a young man with type 1 diabetes. Sample: central memory CD4+ T cells from blood. The chain is built from TRBV5-6 and TRBJ2-5; no clear D. The CDR3 nucleotides are TGTGCCAGCAGCTCACCCGTAGTGGGGATTTCGCTTTCGAGGGAGACCCAGTACTTC. It encodes CASSSPVVGISLSRETQYF.